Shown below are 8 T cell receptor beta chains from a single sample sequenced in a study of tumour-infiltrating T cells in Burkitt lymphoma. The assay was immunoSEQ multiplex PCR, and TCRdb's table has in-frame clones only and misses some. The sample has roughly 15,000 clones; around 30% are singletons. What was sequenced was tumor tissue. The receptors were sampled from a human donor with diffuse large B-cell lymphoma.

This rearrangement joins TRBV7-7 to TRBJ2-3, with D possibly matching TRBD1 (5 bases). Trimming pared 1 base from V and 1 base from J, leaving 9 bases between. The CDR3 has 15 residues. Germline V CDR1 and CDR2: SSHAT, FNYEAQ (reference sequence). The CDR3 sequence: CASSLGQGGTDTQYF. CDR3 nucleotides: TGTGCCAGCAGCTTAGGCCAGGGTGGCACAGATACGCAGTATTTT.

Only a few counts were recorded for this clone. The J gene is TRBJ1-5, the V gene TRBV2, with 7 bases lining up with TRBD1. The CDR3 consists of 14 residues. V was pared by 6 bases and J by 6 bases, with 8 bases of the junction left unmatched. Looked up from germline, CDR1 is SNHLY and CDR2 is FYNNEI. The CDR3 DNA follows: TGTGCCAGCAGCTTCGACAGGGAGGTTCAGCCCCAGCATTTT. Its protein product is CASSFDREVQPQHF.

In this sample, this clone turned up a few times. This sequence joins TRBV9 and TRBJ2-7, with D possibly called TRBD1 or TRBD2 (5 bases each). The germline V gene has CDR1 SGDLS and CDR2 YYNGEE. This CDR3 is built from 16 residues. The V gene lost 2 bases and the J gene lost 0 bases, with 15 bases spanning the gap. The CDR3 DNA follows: TGTGCCAGCAGCGTCACAGAAGGGGAGAGCTCCTACGAGCAGTACTTC. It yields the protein CASSVTEGESSYEQYF.

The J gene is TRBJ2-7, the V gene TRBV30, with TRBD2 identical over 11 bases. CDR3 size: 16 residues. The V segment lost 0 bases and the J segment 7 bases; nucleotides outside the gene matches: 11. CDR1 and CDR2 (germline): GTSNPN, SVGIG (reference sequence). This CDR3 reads CAWSVGLAGALGEQYF. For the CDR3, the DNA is TGTGCCTGGAGTGTAGGACTAGCGGGTGCCTTGGGGGAGCAGTACTTC.

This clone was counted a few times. The CDR3 region has the DNA TGTGCCAGCAGCCTCGGGACCCAGGACCTGTACTTC. Its translation: CASSLGTQDLYF. The rearrangement uses TRBV5-4 and TRBJ2-7; D is perhaps TRBD1 or TRBD2 (5 bases each). CDR1 SGHNT and CDR2 YYREEE come from the germline V gene (reference sequence). The CDR3 contains 12 residues. Trimming cost V 4 bases and J 12 bases, with 17 bases left between them.

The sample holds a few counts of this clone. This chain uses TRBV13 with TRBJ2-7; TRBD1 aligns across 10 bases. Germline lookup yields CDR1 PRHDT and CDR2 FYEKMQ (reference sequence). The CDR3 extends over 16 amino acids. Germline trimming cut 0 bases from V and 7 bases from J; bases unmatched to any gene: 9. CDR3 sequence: CASSLGRQGAIREQYF. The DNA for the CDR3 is TGTGCCAGCAGCTTAGGTCGACAGGGGGCAATTAGGGAGCAGTACTTC.

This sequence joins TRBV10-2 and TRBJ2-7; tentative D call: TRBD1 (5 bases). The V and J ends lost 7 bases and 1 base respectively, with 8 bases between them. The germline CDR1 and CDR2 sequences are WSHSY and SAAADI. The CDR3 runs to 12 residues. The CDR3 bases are TGCGCCAGCAAACAGGTTTCCTACGAGCAGTACTTC. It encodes CASKQVSYEQYF.

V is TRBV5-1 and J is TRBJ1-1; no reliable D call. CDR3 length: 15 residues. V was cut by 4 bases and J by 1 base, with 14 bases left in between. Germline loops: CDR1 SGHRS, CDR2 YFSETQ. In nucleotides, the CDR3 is TGCGCCAGCAGCCAGACCCCTGGGAGGAACACTGAAGCTTTCTTT. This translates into CASSQTPGRNTEAFF.